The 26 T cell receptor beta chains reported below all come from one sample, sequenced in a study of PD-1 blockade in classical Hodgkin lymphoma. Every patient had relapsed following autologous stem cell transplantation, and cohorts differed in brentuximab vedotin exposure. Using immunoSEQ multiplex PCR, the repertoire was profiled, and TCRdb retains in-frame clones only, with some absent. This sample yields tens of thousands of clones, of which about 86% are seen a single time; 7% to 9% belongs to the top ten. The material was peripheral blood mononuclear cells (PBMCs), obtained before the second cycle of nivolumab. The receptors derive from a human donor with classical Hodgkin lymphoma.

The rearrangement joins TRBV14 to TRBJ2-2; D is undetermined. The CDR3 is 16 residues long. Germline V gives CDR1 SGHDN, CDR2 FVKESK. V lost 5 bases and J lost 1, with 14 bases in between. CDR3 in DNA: TGTGCCAGCAGCGAAAGTGTACGCGGGAACACCGGGGAGCTGTTTTTT. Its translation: CASSESVRGNTGELFF.

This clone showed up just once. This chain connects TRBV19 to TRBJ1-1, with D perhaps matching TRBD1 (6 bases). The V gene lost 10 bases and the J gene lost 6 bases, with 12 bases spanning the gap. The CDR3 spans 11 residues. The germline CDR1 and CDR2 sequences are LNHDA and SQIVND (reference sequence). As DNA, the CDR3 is TGTGCCACCAGGGGACCCCCTGAAGCTTTCTTT. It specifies CATRGPPEAFF.

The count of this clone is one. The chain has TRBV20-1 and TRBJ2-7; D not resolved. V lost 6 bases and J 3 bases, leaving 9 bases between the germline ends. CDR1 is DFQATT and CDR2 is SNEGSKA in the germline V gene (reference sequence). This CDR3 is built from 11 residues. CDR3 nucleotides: TGCAGTGCCCCGGTCAACTACGAGCAGTACTTC. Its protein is CSAPVNYEQYF.

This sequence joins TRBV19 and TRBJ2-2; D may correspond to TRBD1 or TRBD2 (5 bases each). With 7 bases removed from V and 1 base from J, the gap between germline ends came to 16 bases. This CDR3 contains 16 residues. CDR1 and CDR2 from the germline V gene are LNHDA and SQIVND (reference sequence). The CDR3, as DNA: TGTGCCAGTAAGGGACGCGGACGGTGGAACACCGGGGAGCTGTTTTTT. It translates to CASKGRGRWNTGELFF.

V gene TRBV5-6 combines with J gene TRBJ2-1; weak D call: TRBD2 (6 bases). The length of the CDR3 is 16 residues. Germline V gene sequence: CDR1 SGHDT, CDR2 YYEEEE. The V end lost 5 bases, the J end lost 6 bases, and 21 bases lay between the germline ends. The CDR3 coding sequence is TGTGCCAGCAGTCTCCTTAGCGGTACCCGTGGCAATGAGCAGTTCTTC. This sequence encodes CASSLLSGTRGNEQFF.

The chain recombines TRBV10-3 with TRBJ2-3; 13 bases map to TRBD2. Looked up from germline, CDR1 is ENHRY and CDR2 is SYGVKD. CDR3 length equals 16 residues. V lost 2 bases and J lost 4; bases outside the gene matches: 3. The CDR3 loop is CAISETSGRVSDTQYF. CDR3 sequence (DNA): TGTGCCATCAGTGAGACTAGCGGGAGGGTTTCAGATACGCAGTATTTT.

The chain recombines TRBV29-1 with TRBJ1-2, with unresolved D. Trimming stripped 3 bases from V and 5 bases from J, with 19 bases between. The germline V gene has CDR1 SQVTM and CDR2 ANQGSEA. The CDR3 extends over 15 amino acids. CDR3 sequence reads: CSVEGSHPFLYGYTF. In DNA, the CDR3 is TGCAGCGTTGAGGGGTCCCACCCCTTCCTATATGGCTACACCTTC.

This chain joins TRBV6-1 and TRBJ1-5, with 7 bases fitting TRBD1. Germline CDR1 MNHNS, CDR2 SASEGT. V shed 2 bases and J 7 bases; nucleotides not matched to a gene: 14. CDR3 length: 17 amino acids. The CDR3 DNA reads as TGTGCCAGCAGTGAATTTGAGGGGGCTCGTACCTTCCAGCCCCAGCATTTT. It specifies CASSEFEGARTFQPQHF.

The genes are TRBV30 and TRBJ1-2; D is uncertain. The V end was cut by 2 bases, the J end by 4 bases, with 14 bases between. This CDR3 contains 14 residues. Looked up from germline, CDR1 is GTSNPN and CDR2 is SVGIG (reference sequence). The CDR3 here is CAWSRSKTTYGYTF. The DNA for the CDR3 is TGTGCCTGGAGTCGATCTAAGACAACCTATGGCTACACCTTC.

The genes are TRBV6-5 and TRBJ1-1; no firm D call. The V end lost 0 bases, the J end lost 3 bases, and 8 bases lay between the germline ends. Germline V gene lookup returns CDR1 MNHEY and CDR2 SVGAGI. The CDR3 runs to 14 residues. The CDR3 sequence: CASSYSLGYTEAFF. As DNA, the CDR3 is TGTGCCAGCAGTTACTCCCTCGGGTACACTGAAGCTTTCTTT.

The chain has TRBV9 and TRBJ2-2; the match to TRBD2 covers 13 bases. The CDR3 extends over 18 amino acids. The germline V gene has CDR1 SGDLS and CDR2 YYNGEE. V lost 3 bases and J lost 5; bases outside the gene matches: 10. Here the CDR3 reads CASSGLAGGGMKTGELFF. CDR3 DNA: TGTGCCAGCAGCGGACTAGCGGGAGGAGGTATGAAAACCGGGGAGCTGTTTTTT.

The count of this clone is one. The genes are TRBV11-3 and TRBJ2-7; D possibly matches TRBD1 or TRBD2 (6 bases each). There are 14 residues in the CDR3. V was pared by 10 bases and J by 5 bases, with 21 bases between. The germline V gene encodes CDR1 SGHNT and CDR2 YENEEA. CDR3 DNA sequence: TGTGCCACGCGCCCCGGGGGCCAGCGTAACGAGCAGTACTTC. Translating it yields CATRPGGQRNEQYF.

The CDR3 DNA follows: TGTGCCAGCAGCCGACAGGGGGCGCGATACAATGAGCAGTTCTTC. This sequence encodes CASSRQGARYNEQFF. The rearrangement uses TRBV5-5 and TRBJ2-1, with 10 bases fitting TRBD1. The V and J ends lost 4 bases and 4 bases, in that order; junction bases with no gene match: 5. Germline-derived CDR1 and CDR2 are SGHKS and YYEKEE (reference sequence). The CDR3 has 15 residues.

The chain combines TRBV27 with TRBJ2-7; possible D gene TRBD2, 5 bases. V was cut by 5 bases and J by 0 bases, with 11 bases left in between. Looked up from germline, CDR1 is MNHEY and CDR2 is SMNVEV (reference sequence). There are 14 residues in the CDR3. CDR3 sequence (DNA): TGTGCCAGCAGTGAAACTAGTTACTCCTACGAGCAGTACTTC. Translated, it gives CASSETSYSYEQYF.

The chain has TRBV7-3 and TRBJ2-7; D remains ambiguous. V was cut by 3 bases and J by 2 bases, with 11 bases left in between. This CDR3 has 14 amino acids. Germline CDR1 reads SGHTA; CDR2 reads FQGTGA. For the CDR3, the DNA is TGTGCCAGCAGCTTTGGTCAAGGCCCCTACGAGCAGTACTTC. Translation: CASSFGQGPYEQYF.

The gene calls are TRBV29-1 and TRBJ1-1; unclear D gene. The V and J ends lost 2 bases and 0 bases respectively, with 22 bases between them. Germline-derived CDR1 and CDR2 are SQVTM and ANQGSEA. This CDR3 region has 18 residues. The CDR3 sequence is CSVECGWTEGQLNTEAFF. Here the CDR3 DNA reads TGCAGCGTTGAATGTGGGTGGACCGAGGGCCAATTGAACACTGAAGCTTTCTTT.

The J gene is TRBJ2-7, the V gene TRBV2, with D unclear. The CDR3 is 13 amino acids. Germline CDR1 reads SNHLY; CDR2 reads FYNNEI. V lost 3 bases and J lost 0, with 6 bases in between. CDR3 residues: CASSEDGSYEQYF. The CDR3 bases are TGTGCCAGCAGTGAGGACGGCTCCTACGAGCAGTACTTC.

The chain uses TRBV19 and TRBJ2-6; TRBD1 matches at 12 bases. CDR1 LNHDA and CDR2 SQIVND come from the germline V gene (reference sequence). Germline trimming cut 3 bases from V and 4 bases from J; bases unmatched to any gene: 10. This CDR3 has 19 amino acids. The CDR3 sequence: CASSIKPGQGAPGANVLTF. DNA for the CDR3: TGTGCCAGTAGTATCAAACCGGGACAGGGGGCGCCCGGGGCCAACGTCCTGACTTTC.

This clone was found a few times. The CDR3 sequence is CASKSRQKVQETQYF. The CDR3 DNA follows: TGTGCCAGCAAGAGTAGGCAGAAAGTCCAAGAGACCCAGTACTTC. V gene TRBV28 combines with J gene TRBJ2-5, with unresolved D. Trimming took 7 bases from V and 1 from J, leaving 16 bases between them. This CDR3 has 15 amino acids. Per the germline V gene, CDR1 is MDHEN and CDR2 is SYDVKM.

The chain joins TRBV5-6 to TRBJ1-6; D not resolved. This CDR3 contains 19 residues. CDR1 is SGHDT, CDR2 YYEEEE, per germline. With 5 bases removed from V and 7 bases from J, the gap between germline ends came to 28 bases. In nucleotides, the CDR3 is TGTGCCAGCAGTTCCTCCTGGAGGGTTTCGGTTGAATCCAATTCACCCCTCCACTTT. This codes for CASSSSWRVSVESNSPLHF. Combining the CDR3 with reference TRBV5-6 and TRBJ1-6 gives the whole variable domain DAGVTQSPTHLIKTRGQQVTLRCSPKSGHDTVSWYQQALGQGPQFIFQYYEEEERQRGNFPDRFSGHQFPNYSSELNVNALLLGDSALYLCASSSSWRVSVESNSPLHFGNGTRLTVT.

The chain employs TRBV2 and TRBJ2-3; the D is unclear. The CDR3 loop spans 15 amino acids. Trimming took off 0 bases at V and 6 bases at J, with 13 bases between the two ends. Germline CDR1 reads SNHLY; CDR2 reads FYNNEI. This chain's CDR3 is CASSEARPMVDTQYF. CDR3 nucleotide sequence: TGTGCCAGCAGTGAAGCGCGACCCATGGTCGATACGCAGTATTTT.

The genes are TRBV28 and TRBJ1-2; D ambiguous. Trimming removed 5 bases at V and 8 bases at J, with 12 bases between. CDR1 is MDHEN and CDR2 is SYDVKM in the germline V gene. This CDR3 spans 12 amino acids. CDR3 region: CASSQTGWGYTF. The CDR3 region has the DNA TGTGCCAGCAGTCAGACTGGTTGGGGCTACACCTTC.

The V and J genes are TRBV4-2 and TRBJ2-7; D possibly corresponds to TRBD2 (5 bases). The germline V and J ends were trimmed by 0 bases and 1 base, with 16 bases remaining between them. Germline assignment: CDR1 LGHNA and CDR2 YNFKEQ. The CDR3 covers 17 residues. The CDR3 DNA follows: TGTGCCAGCAGCCAAGATGAGGACTCCAGGTGGTCCTACGAGCAGTACTTC. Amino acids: CASSQDEDSRWSYEQYF.

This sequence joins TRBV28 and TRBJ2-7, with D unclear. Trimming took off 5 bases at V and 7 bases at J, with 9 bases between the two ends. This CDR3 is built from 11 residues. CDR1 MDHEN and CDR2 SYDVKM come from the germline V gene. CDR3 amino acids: CASSGAMEQYF. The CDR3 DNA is TGTGCCAGCAGTGGAGCCATGGAGCAGTACTTC.

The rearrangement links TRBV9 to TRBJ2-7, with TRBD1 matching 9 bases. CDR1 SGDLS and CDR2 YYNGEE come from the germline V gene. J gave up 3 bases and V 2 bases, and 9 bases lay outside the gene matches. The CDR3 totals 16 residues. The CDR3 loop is CASSVDQGQGGYEQYF. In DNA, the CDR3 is TGTGCCAGCAGCGTCGACCAGGGACAGGGAGGCTACGAGCAGTACTTC.

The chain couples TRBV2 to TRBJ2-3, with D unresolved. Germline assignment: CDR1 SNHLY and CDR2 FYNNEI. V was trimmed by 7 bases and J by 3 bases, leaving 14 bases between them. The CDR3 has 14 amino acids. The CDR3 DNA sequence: TGTGCCAGCATCGCCTACGACGGGACAGATACGCAGTATTTT. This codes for CASIAYDGTDTQYF.